Listed below are T cell receptor beta chains from one sample, sequenced in a study of shared clonotypes between healthy human individuals. Generated by immunoSEQ multiplex PCR, the TCRdb table keeps only in-frame clones and is missing some. The profile shows about 800,000 clones, approximately 97% of them singletons. Source material: naive CD8+ T cells sorted from blood. The receptor set was obtained from a man under 40 in good health. CDR3s include the opening cysteine and the closing phenylalanine or tryptophan. The D gene is left open where the match is weak. Size is stated for part of the rows, as once, few or many counts, or as a class when the clone is expanded.

J gene,V gene,clone size,D gene,CDR3 DNA,CDR3 protein
TRBJ1-4,TRBV28,.,.,TGTGCCAGCAGTTCTTTTTTCACCGTGGGGGGGAATGAAAAACTGTTTTTT,CASSSFFTVGGNEKLFF
TRBJ1-1,TRBV27,.,.,TGTGCCAGCAGTTTATCCTGGGACCGAGGGGCTTTCTTT,CASSLSWDRGAFF
TRBJ2-3,TRBV9,.,.,TGTGCCAGCGGCTCACCACTCATTCAAGGGAGTCCAGATACGCAGTATTTT,CASGSPLIQGSPDTQYF
TRBJ2-7,TRBV7-2,.,TRBD1,TGTGCCAGCAGCTTATGGACAGGGGGGAGCTACGAGCAGTACTTC,CASSLWTGGSYEQYF
TRBJ1-3,TRBV28,.,.,TGTGCCAGCAGCCGTACAGGGTTATCTGGAAACACCATATATTTT,CASSRTGLSGNTIYF
TRBJ1-5,TRBV29-1,.,.,TGCAGCGTTGAAGAATCAGGGGGCAATCAGCCCCAGCATTTT,CSVEESGGNQPQHF
TRBJ2-1,TRBV13,.,.,TGTGCCAGCAGCTTCGGACCCGCAGGCTACAATGAGCAGTTCTTC,CASSFGPAGYNEQFF
TRBJ2-7,TRBV28,once,TRBD1,TGTGCCTGTGGGGGACAGGGGGTCTACGAGCAGTACTTC,CACGGQGVYEQYF
TRBJ1-1,TRBV5-6,.,.,TGTGCCAGCAGCTTGCCAGAGAACACTGAAGCTTTCTTT,CASSLPENTEAFF
TRBJ2-7,TRBV2,.,.,TGTGCCAGCGTCGGATACGAGCAGTACTTC,CASVGYEQYF
TRBJ1-1,TRBV19,.,TRBD1,TGTGCCAGTAGTCGAGACAGGGGGAGGAACACTGAAGCTTTCTTT,CASSRDRGRNTEAFF
TRBJ2-7,TRBV28,.,.,TGTGCCAGCAGCCGAATGGGGCAATTCTACGAGCAGTACTTC,CASSRMGQFYEQYF
TRBJ2-2,TRBV29-1,.,.,TGCAGCGTTGTCGGCATCGGAAACACCGGGGAGCTGTTTTTT,CSVVGIGNTGELFF
TRBJ1-1,TRBV27,.,.,TGTGCCAGCAAAAGGAACACTGAAGCTTTCTTT,CASKRNTEAFF
TRBJ2-3,TRBV6-4,.,TRBD2,TGTGCCAGCAGTGTTCTAGCGGGAGGGCCGCCAGATACGCAGTATTTT,CASSVLAGGPPDTQYF
TRBJ1-1,TRBV29-1,.,.,TGCAGCGTTCAGGGGAGGAGGACTGAAGCTTTCTTT,CSVQGRRTEAFF
TRBJ2-1,TRBV9,.,TRBD2,TGTGCCAGCAGCGGGACTAGCGGGTTCGATGAGCAGTTCTTC,CASSGTSGFDEQFF
TRBJ1-1,TRBV18,.,.,TGTGCCAGCTCACCTGTCCCCCCTGAGGCCACTGAAGCTTTCTTT,CASSPVPPEATEAFF
TRBJ1-4,TRBV5-5,.,.,TGTGCCAGCAGCTTAAGACAGACCAATGAAAAACTGTTTTTT,CASSLRQTNEKLFF
TRBJ2-3,TRBV9,.,.,TGTGCCAGTAAAGGTGGCCTAGCAAGCACAGATACGCAGTATTTT,CASKGGLASTDTQYF
TRBJ2-5,TRBV7-9,.,.,TGTGCCAGCAGCCGCTCCCGACCATCAGGGGCGCCAGAGACCCAGTACTTC,CASSRSRPSGAPETQYF
TRBJ2-7,TRBV19,.,.,TGTGCCAGTAGTGGGGCCTACGAGCAGTACTTC,CASSGAYEQYF
TRBJ2-1,TRBV7-3,.,.,TGTGCCAGCAGCTTAGACGGTCGGGGCCACAATGAGCAGTTCTTC,CASSLDGRGHNEQFF
TRBJ2-2,TRBV14,.,TRBD2,TGTGCCAGCAGCCAAGTAGGTCTAGCGGCGAACACCGGGGAGCTGTTTTTT,CASSQVGLAANTGELFF
TRBJ2-5,TRBV15,.,TRBD2,TGTGCCACGACTAGCGCGTATCCCCAAGAGACCCAGTACTTC,CATTSAYPQETQYF
TRBJ1-5,TRBV15,.,TRBD1,TGTGCCACCAGCCCAGTAGGGACAGGGAGTCAGCCCCAGCATTTT,CATSPVGTGSQPQHF
TRBJ2-1,TRBV7-9,few,TRBD2,TGTGCCAGCAGCCCAGGACTAGCGGGAGCCCAGTTCTTC,CASSPGLAGAQFF
TRBJ1-3,TRBV13,.,TRBD1,TGTGCCAGCAGCTTCAGGGGGGGACAGGGACCCTCTGGAAACACCATATATTTT,CASSFRGGQGPSGNTIYF
TRBJ2-2,TRBV5-1,.,.,TGCGCCAGCAGCTCCACTAGCAGTGCCGGGGAGCTGTTTTTT,CASSSTSSAGELFF
TRBJ2-1,TRBV5-1,.,.,TGCGCCAGCCTCGGAGCTAATGAGCAGTTCTTC,CASLGANEQFF
TRBJ2-7,TRBV5-5,.,.,TGTGCCAGCAGCTTGGAACTGGGGGTCTACGAGCAGTACTTC,CASSLELGVYEQYF
TRBJ2-3,TRBV5-4,once,TRBD2,TGTGCCAGCAGCTCATTTAGCGGGTCACGATCAGATACGCAGTATTTT,CASSSFSGSRSDTQYF
TRBJ2-3,TRBV27,.,.,TGTGCCATTAGCGTCGGAGGGGGGACGCAGTATTTT,CAISVGGGTQYF
TRBJ1-1,TRBV5-8,.,.,TGTGCCAGCATCACTTCCGATGTCACTGAAGCTTTCTTT,CASITSDVTEAFF
TRBJ2-5,TRBV28,.,.,TGTGCCAGCAGTTTACGGGCAGGGAAAGAGACCCAGTACTTC,CASSLRAGKETQYF
TRBJ1-3,TRBV29-1,.,.,TGCAGCGTTGAAGACCCTGGAAACACCATATATTTT,CSVEDPGNTIYF
TRBJ2-7,TRBV27,.,.,TGTGCCAGCAGTTTATCTGGGGACGAATACTACGAGCAGTACTTC,CASSLSGDEYYEQYF
TRBJ2-7,TRBV6-1,.,.,TGTGCCAGCACCCCGAGGCGGGGCTCCTACGAGCAGTACTTC,CASTPRRGSYEQYF
TRBJ2-7,TRBV7-6,.,.,TGTGCCAGCAGCCCGGTGTCATTCTCCTACGAGCAGTACTTC,CASSPVSFSYEQYF
TRBJ2-1,TRBV4-2,.,TRBD2,TGTGCCAGCAGCCAAGGGGGGAGCGGGACTGAGCAGTTCTTC,CASSQGGSGTEQFF
TRBJ2-5,TRBV6-1,once,TRBD2,TGTGCCAGCAGTGGACGGGAGGGCGTCGTAGAGACCCAGTACTTC,CASSGREGVVETQYF
TRBJ2-1,TRBV27,.,.,TGTGCCAGCAGGCGGGGCAATGAGCAGTTCTTC,CASRRGNEQFF
TRBJ2-7,TRBV11-2,.,TRBD2,TGTGCCAGCAGCCCCCGAGCGGGGGGGGGAGACTACGAGCAGTACTTC,CASSPRAGGGDYEQYF
TRBJ1-4,TRBV5-6,.,.,TGTGCCAGCAGCTTGGTAGGGGCGACTGTAGGTCAACTGTTTTTT,CASSLVGATVGQLFF
TRBJ2-6,TRBV15,.,TRBD1,TGTGCCACTATTAAAAGTATCGACAGGGGCCGAGTCTCTGGGGCCAACGTCCTGACTTTC,CATIKSIDRGRVSGANVLTF
TRBJ2-2,TRBV7-9,.,TRBD2,TGTGCCAGCAGGGGAGGGGTTAACACCGGGGAGCTGTTTTTT,CASRGGVNTGELFF
TRBJ2-7,TRBV7-9,once,.,TGTGCCAGCAGCTTAGAGGAAGGGCCACCCTCCTACGAGCAGTACTTC,CASSLEEGPPSYEQYF
TRBJ2-2,TRBV11-3,.,TRBD1,TGTGCCAGCAGCCTAACATCGACAGGGGCCTTGGGGACCGGGGAGCTGTTTTTT,CASSLTSTGALGTGELFF
TRBJ2-3,TRBV9,.,.,TGTGCCAGCAGCGGCCGGGACGGAAGGTCGACTAGCACAGATACGCAGTATTTT,CASSGRDGRSTSTDTQYF
TRBJ2-7,TRBV28,.,TRBD2,TGTGCCAGCAGTTTCTACGCTAGCGGGAGCTACGAGCAGTACTTC,CASSFYASGSYEQYF
TRBJ2-7,TRBV2,.,TRBD1,TGTGCCAGCAGGACAGGGGCCGGCGGCTACTACGAGCAGTACTTC,CASRTGAGGYYEQYF
TRBJ2-7,TRBV6-6,.,.,TGTGCCAGCAGTTACTCCGTAGAGCAGTACTTC,CASSYSVEQYF
TRBJ2-3,TRBV6-5,once,.,TGTGCCAGCAGTTATTTCGCTGCCACAGATACGCAGTATTTT,CASSYFAATDTQYF
TRBJ2-5,TRBV9,once,TRBD2,TGTGCCAGCAGCGGGCGGACTAGCGGGAGTCCAGAGACCCAGTACTTC,CASSGRTSGSPETQYF
TRBJ1-3,TRBV5-5,.,.,TGTGCCAGCAGCTTGAGCGGTGAAAACACCATATATTTT,CASSLSGENTIYF